Below are 29 T cell receptor beta chains sequenced from a single sample in a study of T-cell reconstitution after alpha-beta-depleted transplantation in children. Library preparation (for TCRbeta) was performed with unique molecular identifiers. TCRdb reanalysed the PCR reads using MiXCR and keeps one entry per CDR3 protein. Of some 200,000 distinct CDR3 sequences detected, around 6.8% appear once; the ten largest clones hold about 3%. The specimen comprised PBMCs from the stem cell graft donor, sampled from the stem cell graft. These receptors came from a human donor who donated a stem cell graft to a child with Wiskott-Aldrich syndrome.

This clonotype was picked up many times. The chain recombines TRBV4-3 with TRBJ2-6; D remains unclear. Per the germline V gene, CDR1 is LGHNA and CDR2 is YSLEER. The CDR3 consists of 16 residues. V was cut by 0 bases and J by 1 base, with 7 bases left in between. Here the CDR3 DNA reads TGCGCCAGCAGCCAAGATTTCCTATCTGGGGCCAACGTCCTGACTTTC. The encoded protein is CASSQDFLSGANVLTF.

This clonotype has a count of ten or more. This chain uses TRBV18 with TRBJ1-1, with D perhaps TRBD1 (6 bases). The V gene's germline CDR1 is KGHSH and CDR2 LQKENI. CDR3 length: 14 amino acids. V lost 5 bases and J 6 bases, leaving 16 bases between the germline ends. CDR3 protein: CASSAGTPSAEAFF. CDR3 in DNA: TGTGCCAGCTCAGCAGGGACACCTAGTGCTGAAGCTTTCTTT.

This clonotype appeared a few times. The chain is built from TRBV3-1 and TRBJ2-1, with 11 bases fitting TRBD2. This CDR3 contains 15 residues. The germline CDR1 and CDR2 sequences are LGHDT and YNNKEL (reference sequence). V trimming: 0 bases; J trimming: 9 bases; junction bases outside the gene matches: 4. The DNA for the CDR3 is TGTGCCAGCAGCCAAGATAGCGGGGGGGCCGGTGAGCAGTTCTTC. It codes for CASSQDSGGAGEQFF.

This clonotype turned up a few times. The chain uses TRBV29-1 and TRBJ2-1, with 10 nucleotides matching TRBD2. The CDR3 totals 14 residues. With V trimmed by 4 bases and J by 6 bases, 6 bases remained unmatched. Germline lookup yields CDR1 SQVTM and CDR2 ANQGSEA. CDR3 sequence: CSVVRLAGVNEQFF. CDR3 nucleotides: TGCAGCGTTGTCCGGCTAGCGGGAGTCAATGAGCAGTTCTTC.

This clonotype was recorded many times. The chain uses TRBV5-1 and TRBJ1-4; the D is unclear. The CDR3 runs 14 residues. V lost 0 bases to trimming and J lost 0 bases, with 3 bases between them. Per germline, CDR1 SGHRS and CDR2 YFSETQ. Written as DNA, the CDR3 is TGCGCCAGCAGCTTGGGAACAACTAATGAAAAACTGTTTTTT. Its protein product is CASSLGTTNEKLFF. The full variable domain, rest sourced from reference TRBV5-1 and TRBJ1-4, is KAGVTQTPRYLIKTRGQQVTLSCSPISGHRSVSWYQQTPGQGLQFLFEYFSETQRNKGNFPGRFSGRQFSNSRSEMNVSTLELGDSALYLCASSLGTTNEKLFFGSGTQLSVL.

At least ten counts were recorded for this clonotype. The chain couples TRBV12-3 or TRBV12-4 to TRBJ1-1; perhaps TRBD1 as D (6 bases). Trimming pared 4 bases from V and 4 bases from J, leaving 7 bases between. The CDR3 covers 12 residues. DNA of the CDR3: TGTGCCAGCAGTTGGGGGGCCACTGAAGCTTTCTTT. Translated, it gives CASSWGATEAFF.

Many counts were recorded for this clonotype. The chain carries TRBV6-5 and TRBJ1-6; TRBD1 might be the D (5 bases). Trimming removed 0 bases at V and 0 bases at J, with 12 bases between. CDR1 MNHEY and CDR2 SVGAGI come from the germline V gene. This CDR3 comprises 18 residues. The DNA for the CDR3 is TGTGCCAGCAGTTACTCGTCTTCGGGGGTCTCCTATAATTCACCCCTCCACTTT. It codes for CASSYSSSGVSYNSPLHF.

This clonotype was counted between two and nine times. This sequence joins TRBV6-5 and TRBJ2-7, with 7 bases lining up with TRBD2. Germline V CDR1 and CDR2: MNHEY, SVGAGI. The CDR3 is 15 residues long. V lost 0 bases and J lost 2; bases outside the gene matches: 4. The CDR3 DNA follows: TGTGCCAGCAGTTACTCCGGGAGGCCAACCTACGAGCAGTACTTC. Translating gives CASSYSGRPTYEQYF.

This clonotype was detected many times. This sequence joins TRBV7-9 and TRBJ2-4, with 7 bases lining up with TRBD1. CDR3 length equals 17 residues. CDR1 and CDR2 from the germline V gene are SEHNR and FQNEAQ (reference sequence). Trimming at V came to 0 bases and at J to 1 base, leaving 6 bases not matched to a gene. CDR3 coding DNA: TGTGCCAGCAGCTTAGCTTACAGGGGAGTGGCCAAAAACATTCAGTACTTC. This translates into CASSLAYRGVAKNIQYF. Drawing the rest from reference TRBV7-9 and TRBJ2-4, the complete variable domain is DTGVSQNPRHKITKRGQNVTFRCDPISEHNRLYWYRQTLGQGPEFLTYFQNEAQLEKSRLLSDRFSAERPKGSFSTLEIQRTEQGDSAMYLCASSLAYRGVAKNIQYFGAGTRLSVL.

At least ten counts were recorded for this clonotype. The chain couples TRBV20-1 to TRBJ1-5, with a possible D match to TRBD1 (6 bases). The CDR3 length is 14 residues. Per the germline V gene, CDR1 is DFQATT and CDR2 is SNEGSKA (reference sequence). V was trimmed by 3 bases and J by 3 bases, leaving 12 bases between them. The DNA of the CDR3 is TGCAGTGCTAGGACAGGCAATTACAATCAGCCCCAGCATTTT. Translating gives CSARTGNYNQPQHF.

This clonotype was detected ten times or more. The rearrangement uses TRBV6-1 and TRBJ1-2; D call uncertain. V was clipped by 0 bases and J by 4 bases, with 12 bases between them. Germline CDR1 reads MNHNS; CDR2 reads SASEGT. There are 15 residues in the CDR3. Here the CDR3 reads CASSEARLSSYGYTF. CDR3 coding DNA: TGTGCCAGCAGTGAAGCGCGGCTGTCTTCCTATGGCTACACCTTC.

This clonotype was seen many times. The V call is TRBV9, the J call TRBJ2-5; 8 bases agree with TRBD2. The CDR3 sequence is 16 residues long. Trimming at V came to 4 bases and at J to 0 bases, leaving 8 bases not matched to a gene. Germline V CDR1 and CDR2: SGDLS, YYNGEE. Written as DNA, the CDR3 is TGTGCCAGCAGCACCGATAGCGGGACCTACCAAGAGACCCAGTACTTC. Translation: CASSTDSGTYQETQYF.

This clonotype showed up many times. This chain connects TRBV7-2 to TRBJ1-2; D is undetermined. The CDR3 spans 14 residues. V was shortened by 1 base and J by 6 bases, with 12 bases between the two germline ends. Per the germline V gene, CDR1 is SGHTA and CDR2 is FQGNSA. CDR3: CASSLVGGLDGYTF. CDR3 DNA sequence: TGTGCCAGCAGCTTAGTAGGAGGGTTGGATGGCTACACCTTC.

The table lists this clonotype with many counts. This sequence joins TRBV29-1 and TRBJ1-5; 9 bases match TRBD1. The CDR3 consists of 15 residues. V dropped 4 bases and J dropped 9; count of bases not matched to a gene: 13. The V gene's germline CDR1 is SQVTM and CDR2 ANQGSEA. This CDR3 reads CSVGSGQGQSGPQHF. The CDR3 DNA follows: TGCAGCGTTGGTTCAGGACAGGGGCAAAGTGGGCCCCAGCATTTT.

The sample holds many counts of this clonotype. The chain links TRBV12-3 or TRBV12-4 to TRBJ2-7; D not resolved. The CDR3 covers 12 residues. The V and J ends lost 5 bases and 4 bases respectively, with 9 bases between them. The CDR3 sequence is CASSPWPYEQYF. The CDR3 region has the DNA TGTGCCAGCAGTCCCTGGCCGTACGAGCAGTACTTC.

In this sample, this clonotype turned up many times. The V call is TRBV5-1, the J call TRBJ1-1; TRBD1 might be the D (6 bases). The length of the CDR3 is 14 residues. The germline V gene has CDR1 SGHRS and CDR2 YFSETQ. Trimming shortened V by 4 bases and J by 5 bases, and 15 bases separated the two germline ends. The DNA of the CDR3 is TGCGCCAGCAGCAGAGAGCAGGGGCGTACTGAAGCTTTCTTT. It codes for CASSREQGRTEAFF.

Comment on this clonotype: The junction departs from the called germline gene at one end, perhaps through a read error. The chain employs TRBV6-1 and TRBJ1-3; maybe TRBD1 (6 bases). Germline assignment: CDR1 MNHNS and CDR2 SASEGT. The CDR3 runs to 15 residues. CDR3: CASKPGQSSGNTMYF. DNA for the CDR3: TGTGCCAGCAAACCCGGACAGTCCTCTGGAAACACCATGTATTTT.

This clonotype has a count of ten or more. The genes are TRBV19 and TRBJ2-7; 12 bases map to TRBD2. The germline V gene encodes CDR1 LNHDA and CDR2 SQIVND (reference sequence). The CDR3 spans 18 residues. Losses at the gene ends were 3 bases for V and 1 base for J; bases not matched to a gene: 10. The CDR3 DNA reads TGTGCCAGTAGTATCGCCATTTCTCTAGCGGGGGGGTCCTACGAGCAGTACTTC. Translation gives CASSIAISLAGGSYEQYF.

This clonotype was picked up many times. J is TRBJ2-5 and V is TRBV12-5; possibly TRBD2 for D (5 bases). The CDR3 has 13 residues. Looked up from germline, CDR1 is LGHNT and CDR2 is FRNRAP. V was cut by 5 bases and J by 3 bases, with 10 bases left in between. CDR3 sequence: CASGRGTEETQYF. The CDR3 DNA follows: TGTGCTAGTGGTCGGGGTACGGAAGAGACCCAGTACTTC.

In its sample, this clonotype was seen many times. This rearrangement joins TRBV12-3 or TRBV12-4 to TRBJ1-4; D uncertain. V lost 6 bases to trimming and J lost 0 bases, with 8 bases between them. The CDR3 runs to 14 residues. This CDR3 is CASRSEATNEKLFF. CDR3 DNA sequence: TGTGCCAGCAGGTCAGAAGCAACTAATGAAAAACTGTTTTTT.

This clonotype has a handful of counts. This rearrangement joins TRBV7-9 to TRBJ1-1; D gene uncertain. CDR1 and CDR2 from the germline V gene are SEHNR and FQNEAQ (reference sequence). Between the trimmed V and J ends, which lost 8 bases and 0 bases, there was a span of 16 bases. This CDR3 comprises 15 residues. This CDR3 reads CASLPLGGVNTEAFF. The DNA of the CDR3 is TGTGCCAGCCTGCCCCTCGGCGGGGTGAACACTGAAGCTTTCTTT.

This clonotype was recorded at least ten times. The chain links TRBV7-9 to TRBJ2-1; TRBD2 is a possible D gene (6 bases). The CDR3 runs 16 residues. Between the trimmed V and J ends, which lost 0 bases and 3 bases, there was a span of 12 bases. CDR1 SEHNR and CDR2 FQNEAQ come from the germline V gene (reference sequence). CDR3 sequence reads: CASSLAMRGFYNEQFF. In DNA, the CDR3 is TGTGCCAGCAGCTTAGCGATGCGGGGTTTCTACAATGAGCAGTTCTTC.

This clonotype has only a few counts. The CDR3 sequence is CASSQLMGLGPAAQHF. The CDR3 DNA reads TGCGCCAGCAGCCAACTCATGGGTTTAGGGCCCGCAGCCCAGCATTTT. The gene calls are TRBV4-1 and TRBJ1-5; D call uncertain. V lost 2 bases and J lost 11, with 22 bases in between. Germline lookup yields CDR1 MGHRA and CDR2 YSYEKL. CDR3 length: 16 residues.

This clonotype was recorded a few times. The chain recombines TRBV5-1 with TRBJ1-1; 7 bases are a match to TRBD1. J lost 1 base, V lost 4 bases, and 7 bases had no gene match. CDR3 length: 15 residues. Per germline, CDR1 SGHRS and CDR2 YFSETQ. CDR3 protein: CASSTMGTANTEAFF. The CDR3 DNA reads as TGCGCCAGCAGCACGATGGGGACAGCGAACACTGAAGCTTTCTTT.

This clonotype was seen at least ten times. V is TRBV6-2 or TRBV6-3 and J is TRBJ2-7, with no clear D. CDR1 is MNHEY, CDR2 SVGEGT, per germline. V was shortened by 2 bases and J by 7 bases, with 15 bases between the two germline ends. The CDR3 has 14 residues. CDR3 residues: CASSYGQVAGEQYF. The CDR3 DNA follows: TGTGCCAGCAGTTACGGGCAGGTGGCCGGGGAGCAGTACTTC.

There are many counts of this clonotype. The rearrangement uses TRBV12-3 or TRBV12-4 and TRBJ1-3; D unresolved. This CDR3 has 13 amino acids. V lost 1 base, J lost 7 bases, and 8 bases lay in between. The CDR3 DNA follows: TGTGCCAGCAGTTTAGGGACTTCGAACACCATATATTTT. Protein product: CASSLGTSNTIYF.

Here the CDR3 reads CASSLESGAGNTIYF. The CDR3 DNA is TGTGCCAGCAGCTTAGAGTCAGGGGCCGGAAACACCATATATTTT. The chain employs TRBV7-8 and TRBJ1-3; D perhaps matches TRBD1 (6 bases). V was trimmed by 1 base and J by 4 bases, leaving 11 bases between them. The CDR3 length is 15 residues. Germline-derived CDR1 and CDR2 are SGHVS and FQNEAQ.

This clonotype has a count of ten or more. The rearrangement joins TRBV6-1 to TRBJ1-2; D possibly corresponds to TRBD1 (5 bases). CDR3 length equals 15 residues. The germline V gene has CDR1 MNHNS and CDR2 SASEGT. V lost 6 bases, J lost 8 bases, and 22 bases lay in between. The CDR3 DNA sequence: TGTGCCAGCAGGGATCCTCCCAGGGTCATCGAGGGCTACACCTTC. It translates to CASRDPPRVIEGYTF.

This clonotype has at least ten counts. The V and J genes are TRBV4-2 and TRBJ2-5; maybe TRBD2 (7 bases). Germline values: CDR1 LGHNA, CDR2 YNFKEQ. CDR3 length: 15 residues. V lost 1 base, J lost 5 bases, and 14 bases lay in between. The CDR3: CASSQAEGGGETQYF. CDR3 coding DNA: TGTGCCAGCAGCCAAGCTGAGGGAGGGGGGGAGACCCAGTACTTC.